The clone carrying this TCR beta chain has a handful of counts. The antigen is not known. This specimen belongs to a study of blood T cells in healthy people across ages. Background on the study: The template switching approach captured approximately one barcoded beta molecule for every two T cells.

Then a second PCR, running about 7 to 11 cycles, was carried out with a sample-barcoded 5' primer and a J-beta primer mix. MiXCR, applied by TCRdb to the 5' RACE reads, yields one record per CDR3 protein. The sample carries more than 600,000 distinct CDR3 sequences, more than 20% recorded once. Study-level findings and limits: The diversity estimates, figures obtained from one million T cells, were considered underestimates.

These data were also reused for a study on T cells of mothers and their children.

Sequenced sample: blood. The clonotype originates from a boy aged 5-17 years in good health.

CDR3 nucleotide sequence: TGCAGCGCCTTGGACGACAGCGAAAAGGTGTTTTTT. Amino acid sequence: CSALDDSEKVFF. V and J are TRBV29-1 and TRBJ1-4; D is perhaps TRBD1 (5 bases). Germline CDR1 SQVTM, CDR2 ANQGSEA. Between the trimmed V and J ends, which lost 7 bases and 15 bases, there was a span of 21 bases. The CDR3 has 12 amino acids.